This TCR beta chain derives from a study of radiation and T cells in renal cell carcinoma. This CDR3 spans 14 amino acids. CDR1 SGHTA and CDR2 FQGNSA come from the germline V gene. Trimming stripped 8 bases from V and 1 base from J, with 13 bases between. Time point meaning: blood 4 weeks post-SBRT, at nephrectomy. Treatment meaning: 15 Gy SBRT to primary tumor, nephrectomy 4 weeks later. Nephrectomy followed 15 Gy stereotactic body radiation by 4 weeks. Blood was sampled at baseline, 2 weeks and 4 weeks after SBRT. This renal cell carcinoma was of the clear cell type. As for this clone: Its target is unknown.

Findings and limits, study-wide: From baseline, blood top tumor clonotypes peaked at 2 weeks post-radiation.

TCRdb's copy holds only in-frame clones and misses some; the assay was immunoSEQ multiplex PCR. The sample has roughly 160,000 clones, around 89% seen once; the top ten hold about 11%. The material sequenced was blood, taken from a patient whose treatment included radiotherapy and nephrectomy. This clonotype originated in a woman between 50 and 59 years old with renal cell carcinoma. The genes are TRBV7-2 and TRBJ2-3; no clear D. The CDR3 nucleotides read TGTGCCAGCGGATCCTCCGTGGGCACAGATACGCAGTATTTT. Translation: CASGSSVGTDTQYF.